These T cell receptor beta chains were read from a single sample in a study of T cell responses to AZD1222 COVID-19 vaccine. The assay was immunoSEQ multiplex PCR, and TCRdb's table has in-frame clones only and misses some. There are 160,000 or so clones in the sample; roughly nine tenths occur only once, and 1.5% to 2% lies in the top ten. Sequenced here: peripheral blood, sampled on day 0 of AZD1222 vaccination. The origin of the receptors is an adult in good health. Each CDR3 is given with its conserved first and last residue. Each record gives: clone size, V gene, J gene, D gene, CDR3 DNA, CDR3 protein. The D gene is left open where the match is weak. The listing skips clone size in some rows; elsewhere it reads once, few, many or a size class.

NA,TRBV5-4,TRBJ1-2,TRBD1,TGTGCCAGCAGCTCTCCGGGACAGGGGAACTATGGCTACACCTTC,CASSSPGQGNYGYTF
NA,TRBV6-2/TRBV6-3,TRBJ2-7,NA,TGTGCCAGCAGTTACCCGCCGGCCTCCTACGAGCAGTACTTC,CASSYPPASYEQYF
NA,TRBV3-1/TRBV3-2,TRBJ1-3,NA,TGTGCCAGCAGCCAGGGGGCAGGGAAGGTTACCGGAAACACCATATATTTT,CASSQGAGKVTGNTIYF
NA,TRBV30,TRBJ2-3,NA,TGTGCCTGGAATGTAGGGGTGGTGGCAGATACGCAGTATTTT,CAWNVGVVADTQYF
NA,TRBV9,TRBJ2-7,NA,TGTGCCAGCAGCGTAGGCCCCGGGGTCAGTAGGTACGAGCAGTACTTC,CASSVGPGVSRYEQYF
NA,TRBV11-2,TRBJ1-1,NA,TGTGCCAGCAGCTTAGGAGTACAGGAAGCTTTCTTT,CASSLGVQEAFF
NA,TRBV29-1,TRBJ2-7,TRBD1,TGCAGCGTTGGGGGACCAAGGACAGGGGATTACGAGCAGTACTTC,CSVGGPRTGDYEQYF
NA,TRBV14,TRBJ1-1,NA,TGTGCCAGCAGCCAAGCCGGCCCGGGATCGGAAGCTTTCTTT,CASSQAGPGSEAFF
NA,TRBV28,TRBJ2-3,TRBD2,TGTGCCAGCGGCCCCCCTAGCGGGGGTCGCACAGATACGCAGTATTTT,CASGPPSGGRTDTQYF
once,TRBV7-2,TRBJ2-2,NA,TGTGCCAGCAGCTCCCCCTTGGGGGGGGACAGTTACACCGGGGAGCTGTTTTTT,CASSSPLGGDSYTGELFF
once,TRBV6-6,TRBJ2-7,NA,TGTGCCAGCAGTTACTCGACAGGAGACTACGAGCAGTACTTC,CASSYSTGDYEQYF
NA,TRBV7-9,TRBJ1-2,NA,TGTGCCAGCAGCCCGTCGGGGCAATTCTATGGCTACACCTTC,CASSPSGQFYGYTF